This TCR beta chain comes out of a study of blood T cell repertoires in COVID-19. Across the whole study: Sites across the United States, Italy and Spain contributed samples from acute and convalescent COVID-19. Nucleic acid was either cDNA or gDNA, and it came from T cells, B-cell-depleted T cells, or PBMCs.

Trimming at V came to 7 bases and at J to 11 bases, leaving 17 bases not matched to a gene. This CDR3 spans 15 amino acids. The germline gives CDR1 SGHRS, CDR2 YFSETQ. Methods used by the authors: Estimated nucleated cell counts came from reference gene primer amplification. TCRdb's table, derived via immunoSEQ multiplex PCR, lists solely in-frame clones and lacks some. That table furnishes V, J and clone size, whereas the DNA furnished D and trimming. Of about 45,000 clones detected, 83% appear once; the ten largest clones hold under 8.5%. Sequenced input: peripheral blood. This receptor was obtained from a man older than 75 in a cohort sampled during active COVID-19. J is TRBJ1-1 and V is TRBV5-1; 10 bases match TRBD1. The CDR3 DNA follows: TGCGCCAGCGGAAAATTGCCGGGACAGGGGTGGAACGCTTTCTTT. Translation: CASGKLPGQGWNAFF. Combining the CDR3 with reference TRBV5-1 and TRBJ1-1 gives the whole variable domain KAGVTQTPRYLIKTRGQQVTLSCSPISGHRSVSWYQQTPGQGLQFLFEYFSETQRNKGNFPGRFSGRQFSNSRSEMNVSTLELGDSALYLCASGKLPGQGWNAFFGQGTRLTVV.